The present entry profiles one T cell receptor beta chain with its context. J was trimmed by 2 bases and V by 2 bases; bases with no gene match: 5. The CDR3 totals 15 residues. Germline V gives CDR1 MNHEY, CDR2 SVGAGI. The data belong to a study of blood T cell repertoires in COVID-19. Study-level information: Sites across the United States, Italy and Spain contributed samples from acute and convalescent COVID-19. Sources were T cells, B-cell-depleted T cells, or PBMCs; the material itself was cDNA or gDNA.

Per the study methods: Nucleated cell counts were estimated from reference gene primer amplification. Sequencing used immunoSEQ multiplex PCR; TCRdb keeps in-frame clones, though not all of them. V and J calls and clone size follow that table, whereas D and trimming were derived from the DNA. The sample carries 380,000 or so clones, 70% to 90% recorded once. Seattle-derived patients entered the study during active infection and were followed longitudinally. The J gene is TRBJ1-1, the V gene TRBV6-5, with TRBD1 identical over 7 bases. The sequence derives from a woman aged 60 to 75 with COVID-19, enrolled during active disease. The sequenced sample consisted of peripheral blood. The CDR3 here is CASSYPGQDNTEAFF. CDR3 nucleotide sequence: TGTGCCAGCAGTTACCCCGGACAGGATAACACTGAAGCTTTCTTT.